The 2 T cell receptor beta chains given below trace back to one sample, sequenced in a study of T cells in Graves' hyperthyroidism and ophthalmopathy. Researchers amplified the TCR beta CDR3 regions from RNA transcripts. First-round RT-PCR of the TCR CDR3 relied on the HTBI primer set. Using its own MiXCR run on the multiplex PCR reads, TCRdb lists one record per CDR3 protein. The profile shows 660,000 or so distinct CDR3 sequences, less than 45% of them singletons. Sequencing was performed on peripheral blood or thyroid tissue (not recorded which). The receptors come from an adult man with Graves' disease, either hyperthyroidism or ophthalmopathy (not recorded which).

CDR3 coding DNA: TGTGCCAGCAGTGAAGCAGGACAGGGCCCCACTGAAGCTTTCTTT. The encoded protein is CASSEAGQGPTEAFF. The chain links TRBV2 to TRBJ1-1; the match to TRBD1 covers 8 bases. After removal of 0 bases from V and 4 bases from J, the junction contained 4 bases not matched to a gene. From germline, CDR1 is SNHLY and CDR2 FYNNEI. The CDR3 runs to 15 residues.

As to this clonotype: Just one base apart from a much larger clone, this may be a read error. The chain carries TRBV19 and TRBJ1-2; TRBD1 matches 7 bases. CDR3 length: 14 residues. Germline lookup yields CDR1 LNHDA and CDR2 SQIVND (reference sequence). CDR3 residues: CASTRDSSTGGCTF. In DNA, the CDR3 is TGTGCCAGTACAAGGGACAGTTCGACTGGTGGCTGCACCTTC.